The 27 T cell receptor beta chains listed next were all sequenced from one sample in a study of blood T cell repertoires in COVID-19. Profiled with immunoSEQ multiplex PCR; TCRdb holds only in-frame clones, not every one. This table holds about 160,000 clones, roughly 90% found once. The sequenced material came from peripheral blood. The receptors were gathered from a woman aged 55-75 years with active or convalescent COVID-19.

J is TRBJ2-1 and V is TRBV18; D ambiguous. V lost 5 bases and J 8 bases, leaving 10 bases between the germline ends. The CDR3 covers 12 residues. CDR1 is KGHSH, CDR2 LQKENI, per germline. CDR3 DNA: TGTGCCAGCTCAGCCGACTCTCATGAGCAGTTCTTC. Translating it yields CASSADSHEQFF. The full variable domain, in which reference TRBV18 and TRBJ2-1 provide the parts outside the CDR3, is NAGVMQNPRHLVRRRGQEARLRCSPMKGHSHVYWYRQLPEEGLKFMVYLQKENIIDESGMPKERFSAEFPKEGPSILRIQQVVRGDSAAYFCASSADSHEQFFGPGTRLTVL.

V gene TRBV25-1 combines with J gene TRBJ2-3; D possibly corresponds to TRBD1 (5 bases). The CDR3 has 14 residues. CDR1 is MGHDK, CDR2 SYGVNS, per germline. V was trimmed by 2 bases and J by 3 bases, leaving 9 bases between them. The DNA for the CDR3 is TGTGCCAGCAGTGAAAAGGGGAAAACAGATACGCAGTATTTT. Translated, it gives CASSEKGKTDTQYF.

The rearrangement joins TRBV4-3 to TRBJ2-2, with D perhaps TRBD1 (6 bases). Germline CDR1 LGHNA, CDR2 YSLEER. This CDR3 contains 18 residues. V lost 0 bases, J lost 0 bases, and 14 bases lay in between. CDR3 amino acids: CASSQEPKQGSNTGELFF. CDR3 DNA: TGCGCCAGCAGCCAAGAACCGAAACAGGGATCGAACACCGGGGAGCTGTTTTTT.

The rearrangement joins TRBV6-6 to TRBJ1-1; 8 bases map to TRBD1. The CDR3 is 17 residues long. From germline, CDR1 is MNHNY and CDR2 SVGAGI (reference sequence). The junction had 14 bases not matched to a gene; V was cut back by 5 bases and J by 3 bases. Written as DNA, the CDR3 is TGTGCCAGCAGTCCCGGACAGGGTAGAGGGGTTTACACTGAAGCTTTCTTT. Its translation: CASSPGQGRGVYTEAFF.

This clone has just a few counts. The chain links TRBV30 to TRBJ1-5; no firm D call. The germline V gene has CDR1 GTSNPN and CDR2 SVGIG (reference sequence). The CDR3 consists of 13 residues. With 3 bases removed from V and 5 bases from J, the gap between germline ends came to 11 bases. The DNA for the CDR3 is TGTGCCTGGAGGCAGGTCGGGGATCAGCCCCAGCATTTT. Translating it yields CAWRQVGDQPQHF.

The sample holds one count of this clone. The chain uses TRBV19 and TRBJ1-4, with D possibly TRBD1 on 6 matching bases. The V end was cut by 10 bases, the J end by 4 bases, with 19 bases between. CDR3 length: 15 amino acids. Germline V gene data show CDR1 as LNHDA and CDR2 as SQIVND (reference sequence). The DNA of the CDR3 is TGTGCCACTCGGCGGGGGGGCAGTCATAATGAAAAACTGTTTTTT. It specifies CATRRGGSHNEKLFF.

The V call is TRBV10-1, the J call TRBJ1-2; no clear D. Trimming took 3 bases from V and 2 from J, leaving 7 bases between them. This CDR3 spans 13 amino acids. Germline V gene data show CDR1 as WNHNN and CDR2 as SYGVQD (reference sequence). The CDR3 reads CASSETSNYGYTF. CDR3 sequence (DNA): TGCGCCAGCAGTGAAACTTCGAACTATGGCTACACCTTC.

A single count supports this clone. The chain employs TRBV4-3 and TRBJ1-4; D not resolved. Trimming removed 0 bases at V and 7 bases at J, with 12 bases between. The CDR3 contains 15 residues. CDR1 is LGHNA, CDR2 YSLEER, per germline. This CDR3 is CASSQEWRLGEKLFF. Here the CDR3 DNA reads TGCGCCAGCAGCCAAGAGTGGAGGTTGGGTGAAAAACTGTTTTTT.

This chain connects TRBV7-2 to TRBJ1-4, with D perhaps TRBD1 (5 bases). This CDR3 contains 13 residues. Trimming took off 4 bases at V and 7 bases at J, with 10 bases between the two ends. The V gene's germline CDR1 is SGHTA and CDR2 FQGNSA. The CDR3 DNA follows: TGTGCCAGCAGCTCCGGGGGAGGTGAAAAACTGTTTTTT. Translation: CASSSGGGEKLFF.

In nucleotides, the CDR3 is TGTGCCAGCAGCTTAGGGTCTTTACAGATAAACACCGGGGAGCTGTTTTTT. As protein: CASSLGSLQINTGELFF. J is TRBJ2-2 and V is TRBV7-9; no reliable D call. CDR3 length: 17 amino acids. V was pared by 1 base and J by 2 bases, with 14 bases between. The germline CDR1 and CDR2 sequences are SEHNR and FQNEAQ (reference sequence).

This clone was observed a single time. This chain links TRBV9 with TRBJ2-3, with TRBD2 identical over 12 bases. V lost 2 bases and J lost 1; bases outside the gene matches: 2. The CDR3 is 16 residues long. Germline-derived CDR1 and CDR2 are SGDLS and YYNGEE. This CDR3 reads CASSVLAGGRTDTQYF. CDR3 nucleotides: TGTGCCAGCAGCGTCCTAGCGGGGGGGCGCACAGATACGCAGTATTTT.

This chain links TRBV2 with TRBJ2-7; 7 positions match TRBD1. The V segment lost 5 bases and the J segment 5 bases; nucleotides outside the gene matches: 12. Germline V gene lookup returns CDR1 SNHLY and CDR2 FYNNEI. The length of the CDR3 is 15 residues. CDR3 amino acids: CASSFRDSIWDEQYF. The DNA of the CDR3 is TGTGCCAGCAGTTTCCGGGACAGTATTTGGGACGAGCAGTACTTC.

This chain links TRBV7-9 with TRBJ1-4; D may be TRBD1 (6 bases). The V gene lost 0 bases and the J gene lost 3 bases, with 11 bases spanning the gap. Germline V gene lookup returns CDR1 SEHNR and CDR2 FQNEAQ (reference sequence). The CDR3 contains 16 residues. DNA for the CDR3: TGTGCCAGCAGCTTAGCGGCGGCAGGGGCTAATGAAAAACTGTTTTTT. This gives the protein CASSLAAAGANEKLFF.

V and J are TRBV5-4 and TRBJ1-1; TRBD1 aligns across 7 bases. V was clipped by 2 bases and J by 1 base; unmatched bases: 5. Germline CDR1 and CDR2: SGHNT and YYREEE (reference sequence). This CDR3 comprises 15 residues. The CDR3 loop reads CASSLRTGANTEAFF. The CDR3 bases are TGTGCCAGCAGCTTAAGGACAGGCGCGAACACTGAAGCTTTCTTT.

V gene TRBV11-3 combines with J gene TRBJ2-6; D is unclear. The length of the CDR3 is 13 residues. V was clipped by 5 bases and J by 2 bases, with 4 bases between them. Germline V gene data show CDR1 as SGHNT and CDR2 as YENEEA. The CDR3 protein is CASSQTGANVLTF. CDR3 in DNA: TGTGCCAGCAGCCAGACTGGGGCCAACGTCCTGACTTTC.

This clone was counted a single time. J is TRBJ1-6 and V is TRBV6-5, with TRBD1 matching over 7 bases. The CDR3 spans 15 residues. V gave up 6 bases and J gave up 5 bases; unmatched junction bases: 7. CDR1 is MNHEY and CDR2 is SVGAGI in the germline V gene. The CDR3 loop reads CASSFDRVNNSPLHF. In nucleotides, the CDR3 is TGTGCCAGCAGCTTCGACAGGGTTAATAATTCACCCCTCCACTTT.

The J gene is TRBJ2-1, the V gene TRBV7-8; TRBD2 matches at 7 bases. J was trimmed by 8 bases and V by 3 bases; bases with no gene match: 7. The CDR3 has 14 amino acids. Germline V gives CDR1 SGHVS, CDR2 FQNEAQ. The CDR3 nucleotides read TGTGCCAGCAGCTTTGAGTGGGGGAGGGATGAGCAGTTCTTC. As protein: CASSFEWGRDEQFF.

This chain links TRBV28 with TRBJ1-1; D is possibly TRBD1 (6 bases). Germline V gives CDR1 MDHEN, CDR2 SYDVKM. The CDR3 sequence is 15 residues long. V lost 6 bases and J 1 base, leaving 15 bases between the germline ends. The CDR3 DNA reads TGTGCCAGCAGCCCAACAGGGTACGGGAACACTGAAGCTTTCTTT. This gives the protein CASSPTGYGNTEAFF.

This chain connects TRBV7-9 to TRBJ2-5, with D unresolved. CDR3 length equals 10 residues. The V end was cut by 6 bases, the J end by 4 bases, with 3 bases between. Germline CDR1 SEHNR, CDR2 FQNEAQ (reference sequence). For the CDR3, the DNA is TGTGCCAGCAGGAGAGAGACCCAGTACTTC. Translating gives CASRRETQYF.

The CDR3 sequence: CASSLVRDGELFF. The CDR3 DNA is TGTGCCAGCAGCTTAGTACGGGACGGGGAGCTGTTTTTT. This chain joins TRBV7-2 and TRBJ2-2; D perhaps matches TRBD2 (5 bases). V was clipped by 1 base and J by 7 bases, with 7 bases between them. This CDR3 is 13 amino acids long. Germline loops: CDR1 SGHTA, CDR2 FQGNSA.

The CDR3 loop reads CATSRARGAYNEQFF. The CDR3 DNA sequence: TGTGCCACCAGCAGAGCACGGGGGGCCTACAATGAGCAGTTCTTC. The rearrangement uses TRBV15 and TRBJ2-1; 7 bases match TRBD2. CDR1 is LNHNV and CDR2 is YYDKDF in the germline V gene (reference sequence). J lost 2 bases, V lost 1 base, and 2 bases had no gene match. This CDR3 comprises 15 residues.

This clone showed up just a few times. V gene TRBV6-4 combines with J gene TRBJ2-1; 8 bases match TRBD1. CDR1 MRHNA and CDR2 SNTAGT come from the germline V gene. V lost 5 bases to trimming and J lost 7 bases; unmatched junction nucleotides: 4. CDR3 size: 13 residues. CDR3 bases: TGTGCCAGCAGTCGGACAGGGAGGAATGAGCAGTTCTTC. This translates into CASSRTGRNEQFF.

V usage is TRBV7-8 and J usage is TRBJ2-1; possible D gene TRBD1, 6 bases. V dropped 1 base and J dropped 4 bases, with 8 bases sitting between them. Per germline, CDR1 SGHVS and CDR2 FQNEAQ. This CDR3 is built from 14 residues. CDR3 protein: CASSLEQGYNEQFF. CDR3 nucleotides: TGTGCCAGCAGCTTAGAACAGGGTTACAATGAGCAGTTCTTC.

J is TRBJ2-7 and V is TRBV12-3 or TRBV12-4, with D possibly matching TRBD2 (5 bases). CDR3 length: 13 residues. Trimming left V 3 bases short and J 2 bases short, with 8 bases between. CDR3 sequence (DNA): TGTGCCAGCAGTTTGAGGGTAACCTACGAGCAGTACTTC. It specifies CASSLRVTYEQYF.

The V gene is TRBV5-8, the J gene TRBJ2-7; 9 bases match TRBD1. The CDR3 extends over 15 amino acids. The junction had 7 bases not matched to a gene; V was cut back by 0 bases and J by 6 bases. Germline lookup yields CDR1 SGHTS and CDR2 YDEGEE. The DNA of the CDR3 is TGTGCCAGCAGCTTGGTACAGGGGGCCGCTAGCGAGCAGTACTTC. Amino acid sequence: CASSLVQGAASEQYF.

J is TRBJ2-7 and V is TRBV6-2 or TRBV6-3; TRBD2 is a possible D gene (6 bases). V was cut by 4 bases and J by 0 bases, with 7 bases left in between. Looked up from germline, CDR1 is MNHEY and CDR2 is SVGEGT. This CDR3 has 13 residues. The CDR3 protein is CASSSGDSYEQYF. The CDR3 nucleotides are TGTGCCAGCAGTTCGGGGGACTCCTACGAGCAGTACTTC.

This rearrangement joins TRBV4-1 to TRBJ2-1; TRBD2 matches 9 bases. From germline, CDR1 is MGHRA and CDR2 YSYEKL. Unmatched junction bases numbered 5, after V lost 1 base and J lost 7 bases. This CDR3 is built from 15 residues. The DNA for the CDR3 is TGCGCCAGCAGCCAAGGGGTGCTAGCGGGAAATGAGCAGTTCTTC. Its protein product is CASSQGVLAGNEQFF.